This T cell receptor (beta chain) was obtained from a study of CD8 T cells in Susac syndrome (dated by TCRdb to the late 2010s). In the study overall: Of the Susac syndrome patients who were sequenced, more than five had clinically active disease and about eight were in clinical remission. At blood withdrawal, Susac syndrome patients were either therapy-naive, taking corticosteroids (in some cases with IVIg as well), or taking IVIg alone. Repertoire sequencing was used to test whether CD8+ T cell activation and differentiation in Susac syndrome was antigen driven.

Study-wide conclusions, independent of this receptor: No clonal expansion was detected in the CD4+ T cell repertoire of Susac syndrome patients. The number of individuals in the TCR sequencing and HLA analysis was recognized as being relatively small.

This clonotype was seen once. It has no known antigen specificity. Base qualities were left out, and no much larger clone turns up one base away. One read alone lends weak support. The CDR3 has 14 amino acids, counting the end cysteine and phenylalanine. The sequence is cut down to CDR3 DNA, 42 bases in frame from base 1. At the junction V is shortened by 3 bases and J by 4 bases, with 13 bases in between. Based on the germline V gene, the CDR1 and CDR2 sequences are SGHRS and YFSETQ. High-throughput TCR beta sequencing profiled peripheral blood CD8+ and CD4+ T cells from healthy donors, Susac syndrome patients and multiple sclerosis patients. Susac syndrome patients met recently defined diagnostic criteria for definite or probable disease. Bulk CD8+ and CD4+ T cells were purified by magnetic negative isolation, whereas CD8+ TEMRA cells were enriched by FACS. Blood was collected in EDTA tubes and processed within 24 hours, with PBMCs isolated through density gradient centrifugation. PBMCs destined for TCR sequencing were cryopreserved in liquid nitrogen and later thawed in a 37 °C water bath. Purity of sorted or isolated CD4+, CD8+ and CD8+ TEMRA cells was at least 90%.

RNA was extracted using the RNeasy kit, and about 0.5 to 1 microgram was reverse transcribed with random hexamers. The immunoSEQ multiplex PCR assay, which covers 54 Vbeta and 13 Jbeta segments, was used to amplify TCR beta CDR3 regions. Bias from PCR amplification was corrected by using a synthetic template baseline for primer optimization and for computational correction. Per the authors' processing: Reads were annotated to V, D and J genes per IMGT and analyzed with immunoSEQ Analyzer, keeping only productive sequences. To calculate clonality, Shannon entropy was normalized by log2 of the number of productive unique sequences and then subtracted from one. For each patient and control, public and private clones were evaluated within the 100 most prevalent clones. Clones were defined as Susac-specific when absent from the healthy and MS cohorts, from about 1,100 published viral clones and from other ImmuneACCESS disease sequences. The public sequencing data were trimmed at Q25 with fastp and processed into clonotypes with MiXCR by TCRdb, which kept only in-frame beta chains. CDR3 protein duplicates are merged, each entry listing the most common genes and DNA. TCRdb's processing, not the authors' own work, is the source of the V and J calls. The sample data list some 110,000 distinct CDR3 sequences, and roughly 95% of these were observed just once. 0.13% to 0.15% of the sample belongs to the ten largest clones.

The sequenced material came from CD4+ T cells from PBMCs. The chain couples TRBV5-1 to TRBJ1-2; too little of a D gene remains to name it. This receptor was obtained from a human donor with Susac syndrome. This receptor has the CDR3 CASSSTSSVYGYTF. Read as DNA, the sequence is TGCGCCAGCAGCTCCACGTCAAGTGTCTATGGCTACACCTTC.